Below, one T cell receptor beta chain is given with its context. Antigen specificity is unknown. Clones were read by immunoSEQ multiplex PCR, and TCRdb kept only the in-frame ones, dropping some. Of 53,000 or so clones in the sample, 65% to 85% are singletons; the top ten hold approximately 17%. These data belong to a study of T cells in localized non-small cell lung cancer. The V segment lost 3 bases and the J segment 3 bases; nucleotides outside the gene matches: 3. In germline, CDR1 is GTSNPN, CDR2 SVGIG (reference sequence). The CDR3 length is 13 residues. General study points: The study linked higher blood T cell density to longer overall survival. A median roughly 57 of the top 100 tumor clones appeared in adjacent lung. Because researchers sequenced only one region of the tumor, heterogeneity is still possible. Peak T cell clonality was found in uninvolved adjacent lung, exceeding tumor.

The TCR sequence derives from a man aged 35 to 69 with stage III lung adenocarcinoma. The starting material was peripheral blood mononuclear cells, obtained before any cancer treatment. V usage is TRBV30 and J usage is TRBJ1-2, with 8 bases that match TRBD1. The CDR3 loop reads CAWSPGGDYGYTF. As DNA, the CDR3 is TGTGCCTGGAGCCCAGGGGGCGACTATGGCTACACCTTC. Variable domain in full (rest from reference TRBV30 and TRBJ1-2): SQTIHQWPATLVQPVGSPLSLECTVEGTSNPNLYWYRQAAGRGLQLLFYSVGIGQISSEVPQNLSASRPQDRQFILSSKKLLLSDSGFYLCAWSPGGDYGYTFGSGTRLTVV.